The sequence of this T cell receptor beta chain was determined in a study of control samples from healthy donors and cancer patients. This clone has just a few counts. Assay: immunoSEQ multiplex PCR; the TCRdb copy retains only in-frame clones and omits some. In the table there are over 85,000 clones, approximately 90% of which are singletons. Trimming at V came to 0 bases and at J to 0 bases, leaving 8 bases not matched to a gene. This CDR3 comprises 17 residues. Germline CDR1 LNHDA, CDR2 SQIVND (reference sequence). V gene TRBV19 combines with J gene TRBJ2-7; 7 bases are shared with TRBD2. The TCR comes from a woman in her fifties or sixties with lung cancer. Sequenced: PBMCs. CDR3 bases: TGTGCCAGTAGTATAGATCCCCCTGGCGGGAGCTCCTACGAGCAGTACTTC. Protein: CASSIDPPGGSSYEQYF.